The 10 T cell receptor beta chains given below trace back to one sample, sequenced in a study of blood T cell repertoires in COVID-19. TCRdb keeps only in-frame clones here, not all; method: immunoSEQ multiplex PCR. The sample includes under 250,000 clones, around 90% of them seen just once. Sequencing input: PBMCs or T cells enriched from blood (not recorded which). These receptors were taken from a middle-aged woman who had been exposed to COVID-19.

The chain has TRBV6-2 or TRBV6-3 and TRBJ2-2; maybe TRBD2 (6 bases). Trimming left V 2 bases short and J 14 bases short, with 15 bases between. Germline CDR1 MNHEY, CDR2 SVGEGT. This CDR3 region has 13 residues. CDR3 loop: CASSYRERVPLFF. CDR3 nucleotide sequence: TGTGCCAGCAGTTACCGGGAGAGGGTGCCACTGTTTTTT.

The chain links TRBV19 to TRBJ1-6, with D unresolved. Germline values: CDR1 LNHDA, CDR2 SQIVND (reference sequence). The V gene lost 7 bases and the J gene lost 7 bases, with 8 bases spanning the gap. The CDR3 contains 12 residues. The CDR3 bases are TGTGCCAGTAACGGGGTAAATTCACCCCTCCACTTT. Residues: CASNGVNSPLHF.

J is TRBJ2-7 and V is TRBV5-1, with D hard to call. The V end was cut by 0 bases, the J end by 2 bases, with 18 bases between. The length of the CDR3 is 17 residues. Germline V gene lookup returns CDR1 SGHRS and CDR2 YFSETQ. CDR3 sequence (DNA): TGCGCCAGCAGCTTGGGGTTCGCAGGCCTTTACACCTACGAGCAGTACTTC. Translation gives CASSLGFAGLYTYEQYF.

The sample holds one count of this clone. The chain combines TRBV9 with TRBJ2-2, with D maybe TRBD2 (6 bases). Between the trimmed V and J ends, which lost 2 bases and 9 bases, there was a span of 11 bases. Germline V CDR1 and CDR2: SGDLS, YYNGEE. The CDR3 covers 13 residues. The CDR3 is CASSVGRFRELFF. CDR3 nucleotide sequence: TGTGCCAGCAGCGTGGGGAGGTTCCGGGAGCTGTTTTTT.

The chain carries TRBV25-1 and TRBJ2-1; 9 bases are a match to TRBD2. Germline CDR1 and CDR2: MGHDK and SYGVNS. The CDR3 is 15 residues long. The V gene end was trimmed by 3 bases and the J gene end by 5 bases; junction bases not matched to a gene: 5. In DNA, the CDR3 is TGTGCCAGCAGTGATAGCGGGGGACTAGACAATGAGCAGTTCTTC. It yields the protein CASSDSGGLDNEQFF.

The chain recombines TRBV5-4 with TRBJ2-7; D ambiguous. V gave up 7 bases and J gave up 0 bases, with 14 bases separating them. CDR1 and CDR2 from the germline V gene are SGHNT and YYREEE (reference sequence). This CDR3 comprises 14 residues. CDR3 nucleotides: TGTGCCAGCCCCCTTAGTCCGAGCTCCTACGAGCAGTACGTC. It codes for CASPLSPSSYEQYV.

The V and J genes are TRBV19 and TRBJ1-2; 9 positions match TRBD1. The germline V gene encodes CDR1 LNHDA and CDR2 SQIVND (reference sequence). The CDR3 is 13 residues long. V was pared by 0 bases and J by 8 bases, with 1 base of the junction left unmatched. The CDR3 loop is CASSIDTGGGYTF. Written as DNA, the CDR3 is TGTGCCAGTAGTATAGATACAGGGGGCGGCTACACCTTC.

This CDR3 reads CASSQDYEGDTEAFF. The CDR3 DNA follows: TGCGCCAGCAGCCAAGATTATGAAGGGGACACTGAAGCTTTCTTT. The V gene is TRBV4-3, the J gene TRBJ1-1; perhaps TRBD1 as D (5 bases). Germline lookup yields CDR1 LGHNA and CDR2 YSLEER. CDR3 length: 15 amino acids. The V end lost 0 bases, the J end lost 3 bases, and 11 bases lay between the germline ends.

The V gene is TRBV2, the J gene TRBJ1-4, with 9 bases fitting TRBD1. V lost 7 bases to trimming and J lost 0 bases; unmatched junction nucleotides: 9. This CDR3 contains 17 residues. CDR1 and CDR2 (germline): SNHLY, FYNNEI. Written as DNA, the CDR3 is TGTGCCAGCACAAAACAGGGGGCGCAGGCAACTAATGAAAAACTGTTTTTT. Translated: CASTKQGAQATNEKLFF.

This chain links TRBV5-1 with TRBJ2-1; no definite D call. Per the germline V gene, CDR1 is SGHRS and CDR2 is YFSETQ. Deletions cut 5 bases from V and 8 bases from J, with 17 bases between. The CDR3 is made up of 14 amino acids. This CDR3 reads CASRTYPSAHEQFF. The CDR3 coding sequence is TGCGCCAGCAGGACTTACCCGTCGGCCCATGAGCAGTTCTTC.